This entry features one T cell receptor (beta chain) sequence. The data belong to a study of blood T cell repertoires in COVID-19. Authors' analysis steps: The authors estimated nucleated cell counts from reference gene primer amplification. Some clones are missing from TCRdb's copy, which holds only in-frame ones; the method was immunoSEQ multiplex PCR. The V and J calls and clone size are taken from that table; D and trimming were inferred from the DNA. The data show 150,000 to 200,000 clones, approximately 79% seen once. The CDR3 covers 15 residues. Germline V gene data show CDR1 as SGHDN and CDR2 as FVKESK. V was shortened by 4 bases and J by 6 bases, with 18 bases between the two germline ends.

This sequence joins TRBV14 and TRBJ1-2; D might be TRBD1 (6 bases). What was sequenced was peripheral blood. The TCR sequence derives from a woman aged 70-85 years with acute or convalescent COVID-19. CDR3 amino acids: CASSPEVFTGNGYTF. Written as DNA, the CDR3 is TGTGCCAGCAGCCCAGAGGTTTTTACAGGGAATGGCTACACCTTC.